This T cell receptor beta chain was retrieved from a study of graft-versus-host responses after intestinal transplantation. Whole-study findings and limits: In recipient marrow, GvH clones were found, and some appeared first in ileum or blood. Declining HvG levels early post-transplant were linked to peak circulating GvH clone levels. High graft-versus-host to host-versus-graft T cell clonal ratios marked allografts of patients with graft-donor macrochimerism.

The germline V gene encodes CDR1 LGHNA and CDR2 YSLEER. With 2 bases clipped from V and 7 bases from J, the junction kept 9 bases outside the gene matches. The CDR3 contains 16 residues. Some clones are missing from TCRdb's copy, which holds only in-frame ones; the method was immunoSEQ multiplex PCR. The sample lists tens of thousands of clones; approximately 95% were seen once. Concerning this clone itself: Antigen unknown.

This chain uses TRBV4-3 with TRBJ2-1; 9 nucleotides match TRBD1. The sequences come from unstimulated CD8+ T cells sorted from spleen or lymph node cells, collected before transplant. The clonotype comes from a human donor who was the organ donor for an intestinal transplant. CDR3 DNA sequence: TGCGCCAGCAGCCAATTTACAGGGGGCTTACGTAATGAGCAGTTCTTC. Protein product: CASSQFTGGLRNEQFF.